This TCR beta chain was identified during a study of blood T cells in healthy people across ages. Germline CDR1 and CDR2: SGHTA and FQGNSA. This CDR3 region has 14 residues. The use of a sample-barcoded 5' primer and a J-beta primer mix characterized a second PCR of about 7 to 12 cycles. TCRdb analysed the 5' RACE reads with MiXCR anew, one entry per CDR3 protein. Among some 790,000 distinct CDR3 sequences listed, roughly 26% were seen once. A word on this clonotype: Possible read error: a much larger clone is one base away.

The source is an elderly woman in good health. The J gene is TRBJ1-2, the V gene TRBV7-2; 7 bases are a match to TRBD1. The sequencing sample was made of blood. The CDR3 DNA is TGTGCCAGCAGCTTAGAAGGGGGCAACTGTGGCTACACCTTC. Residues: CASSLEGGNCGYTF.